Described below is a single T cell receptor (beta chain) sequence and its context. This sample was taken from a study of blood T cell repertoires in COVID-19. Study details: Acute and convalescent COVID-19 samples came from the United States, Italy and Spain. Sources were T cells, B-cell-depleted T cells, or PBMCs; the material itself was cDNA or gDNA.

Original processing methods: Scientists estimated how many nucleated cells there were by amplifying reference gene primers. Assay: immunoSEQ multiplex PCR; the TCRdb copy retains only in-frame clones and omits some. V and J calls plus clone size are reproduced from that table; the DNA served to infer D and trimming. The table has just under 150,000 clones, approximately 89% seen once. V was trimmed by 4 bases and J by 3 bases, leaving 14 bases between them. Germline-derived CDR1 and CDR2 are SGDLS and YYNGEE. The CDR3 extends over 15 amino acids. The specimen sequenced was peripheral blood. The clonotype originates from a human donor in a cohort sampled during active COVID-19. The genes are TRBV9 and TRBJ1-5; D gene uncertain. CDR3 in DNA: TGTGCCAGCAGCACGACCGGAGGGCTCAATCAGCCCCAGCATTTT. Translated: CASSTTGGLNQPQHF.